This T cell receptor (beta chain) was observed in a study of human T cells and chemical hapten exposure. Across the study: Diphenylcyclopropenone was administered weekly to the scalp of patients throughout the roughly 25-week study.

Each CDR3 protein is one row after TCRdb ran MiXCR on the RACE reads. The table has 75,000 to 90,000 distinct CDR3 sequences, approximately 10% seen once. As to time point: patch test 3, about 24 weeks after DPC sensitization. As to treatment: therapeutic diphenylcyclopropenone sensitization with weekly scalp DPC. This clonotype was counted a few times. Germline loops: CDR1 SQVTM, CDR2 ANQGSEA. The CDR3 extends over 14 amino acids. The ends lost 6 bases at V and 2 bases at J; junction bases unmatched: 8. The sequencing used whole blood, collected in connection with sensitization to the hapten diphenylcyclopropenone (DPC). The chain couples TRBV29-1 to TRBJ2-7, with TRBD1 matching 9 bases. The clonotype comes from a woman aged 45 to 65 with alopecia areata. Some clones in this sample may be carry-over from other donors' samples. The CDR3 DNA is TGCAGCGTCAAGGGACAGGGACTAACCTACGAGCAGTACTTC. Its protein product is CSVKGQGLTYEQYF.